This TCR beta chain was sequenced for a study of shared clonotypes between healthy human individuals (dated by TCRdb to the early 2020s). About the full investigation: The cohort comprised two women and a few men aged 18 to 49 years. To estimate repertoire size and how much clonotype sharing occurs between individuals, the study deeply sequenced the blood TCR repertoires of about five healthy adults. Libraries were prepared and TCR repertoires were sequenced by different laboratories using diverse techniques, in order to increase sequencing depth and limit assay-specific biases. Between about 0.8 and 9 billion PBMCs per donor were obtained by leukapheresis.

Using the deep immunoSEQ assay, multiplex PCR amplified TCR CDR3 regions from genomic DNA. For each cell subset, the extracted genomic DNA was distributed evenly across all wells of several immunoSEQ 96-well plates, and each plate served as one replicate. For unsorted PBMC, each replicate PCR was loaded with roughly 330 ng genomic DNA, equivalent to 30,000 or so T cell genomes. Ten immunoSEQ deep assay plates were used to sequence unsorted PBMC genomic DNA. Purified libraries were measured with a Qubit 3.0 fluorometer, size-checked on a Bioanalyzer 2100, and measured again with the KAPA Library Quantification kit. Each immunoSEQ 96-well plate was sequenced on its own single-read 150-cycle Illumina NextSeq 550 flow cell. Per the source publication's procedure: Because the immunoSEQ output held only junctional sequences and lacked quality scores, the filtering could not match the filtering applied to full-length reads. To assign V/J genes and CDR3, sequences were annotated against IMGT germline references using PyIR, a Python wrapper for IgBLAST v1.9. Any read was removed if the V/J assignment was weak (E-value above 1e-6), the CDR3 was missing, or the read contained stop codons, out-of-frame junctions, or ambiguous translated residues. V3J clonotypes were defined as sequences sharing the same inferred V gene, J gene, and CDR3 amino acid sequence. To compute the percentage overlap between repertoires, the number of shared unique clonotypes was divided by the size of the smaller repertoire. Three approaches were used to assess repertoire richness: RTK rarefaction, the Chao1 estimator, and Recon v2.1 estimates of unobserved clonotypes. TCRdb mirrors the immuneACCESS table, restricted to in-frame sequences. Some clones are absent from its copies; in checked studies, under half trace to an unresolved V gene, and the reason for the others is unknown. That table gives V, J and clone size, and the DNA gave D and trimming. The table for this sample lists more than 400,000 clones; about 78% of them were counted only once. The ten biggest clones cover 9.5% to 15% of the sample.

The junction shows trimming of 1 base on V and 7 bases on J, and the gene matches do not reach 7 bases of it. Via the germline V gene, CDR1 is LGHNA and CDR2 YNFKEQ. The CDR3 runs 15 amino acids, cysteine and phenylalanine included. The read is trimmed to its CDR3 DNA, 45 bases read in frame from base 1. The donors were healthy, HIV-negative adults with no recently reported acute infections or vaccinations. Only Caucasian adults living in Nashville, Tennessee, USA were represented among the donors. In the unsorted samples, 85 million to 100 million PBMCs were counted, and genomic DNA was extracted using the QIAamp DNA Blood Mini kit. Blood was obtained by leukapheresis, after which PBMCs were separated by Ficoll-Histopaque density gradient centrifugation and cryopreserved in liquid nitrogen vapor phase. Regarding this clone: What antigen it recognizes has not been identified. Base qualities are not at hand, and no much larger clone is one base apart.

Overall results and qualifications from the work: Because the study included a small number of donors, the genetic and exposure-history diversity represented was limited. Based on pairwise subsampling, the degree of clonotype sharing among donors was expected to be affected by sequencing depth. Only blood was sampled, and tissue TCR repertoires likely differ from those in blood.

The chain was built from TRBV4-2 and TRBJ2-7; the junction holds 10 bases that match TRBD2. The specimen sequenced was PBMCs. The TCR comes from a woman in her 40s in good health. Some clones in this sample may be carry-over from other donors' samples. The nucleotides read TGTGCCAGCAGCCAAGCGCTAGCGGGAGTGGGTGAGCAGTACTTC. This encodes CASSQALAGVGEQYF.